A single sample is the source of the 21 T cell receptor beta chains below, sequenced in a study of tumor and adjacent non-tumor tissue in lung cancer. The template was RNA from unsorted bulk tissue. A modified ARM-PCR protocol with three rounds of nested PCR amplified TCRbeta. TCRdb passed the multiplex PCR reads through MiXCR, listing each CDR3 protein once. The sample gives under 150,000 distinct CDR3 sequences, 60% to 70% of which show up once; 18% is in the top ten. The sequencing sample was made of lung tumor tissue. All receptors derive from a man between 60 and 70 years old with small cell lung cancer.

Remarks on this clonotype: The CDR3 does not end in the conserved phenylalanine or tryptophan, so this is likely a read error. The rearrangement links TRBV6-6 to TRBJ2-5; no clear D gene. Germline CDR1 and CDR2: MNHNY and SVGAGI (reference sequence). V lost 4 bases to trimming and J lost 3 bases, with 6 bases between them. This CDR3 is 12 amino acids long. The CDR3 coding sequence is TGTGCCAGCAGTTGGACCGAAGAGACCCAGTACTTA. Residues: CASSWTEETQYL.

This clonotype was found once. A read error is possible here, since a much larger clone lies one base away. CDR3 nucleotide sequence: TGTGCCAGCAGCCAGGGACTAGCGGGAGTTAGCGCCGGGGAGCTGTTTTTT. This translates into CASSQGLAGVSAGELFF. The chain carries TRBV4-2 and TRBJ2-2; 14 bases line up with TRBD2. V shed 3 bases and J 6 bases; nucleotides not matched to a gene: 6. Germline V gene data show CDR1 as LGHNA and CDR2 as YNFKEQ. This CDR3 contains 17 residues.

The chain uses TRBV11-2 and TRBJ2-7; no reliable D call. Looked up from germline, CDR1 is SGHAT and CDR2 is FQNNGV. Trimming removed 7 bases from V and 6 bases from J, with 16 bases in between. The CDR3 extends over 13 amino acids. The DNA for the CDR3 is TGTGCCAGCAACACAACACGGAGTGGCGAGCAGTACTTC. It translates to CASNTTRSGEQYF.

This clonotype was seen only a few times. This may stem from a read error, because a much larger clone lies one nucleotide away. The rearrangement uses TRBV20-1 and TRBJ2-1, with a tentative D call TRBD2 (6 bases). The CDR3 loop spans 14 amino acids. The germline gives CDR1 DFQATT, CDR2 SNEGSKA (reference sequence). Between the trimmed V and J ends, which lost 7 bases and 2 bases, there was a span of 15 bases. CDR3 region: CSVKISGTYNEQFF. The CDR3 DNA is TGCAGTGTCAAGATTAGCGGAACCTACAATGAGCAGTTCTTC.

Comment on this clonotype: The junction departs from germline at one end; a sequencing error may be responsible. The chain is built from TRBV12-3 or TRBV12-4 and TRBJ2-6; no clear D gene. The CDR3 has 14 residues. This CDR3 is CASSPRSGDNVLTF. CDR3 sequence (DNA): TGTGCCAGCAGTCCCCGATCTGGGGACAACGTCCTGACTTTC.

In the case of this clonotype: A much larger clonotype is one base distant, so this may be a read error. V usage is TRBV20-1 and J usage is TRBJ2-6; D possibly corresponds to TRBD1 (5 bases). The ends were cut back, 3 bases at V and 0 bases at J, with 15 bases in the middle. The CDR3 length is 17 residues. CDR1 is DFQATT, CDR2 SNEGSKA, per germline (reference sequence). The CDR3 sequence: CSASVLGHSSGANVLTF. DNA for the CDR3: TGCAGTGCTAGTGTATTGGGGCATAGCTCTGGGGCCAACGTCCTGACTTTC.

With regard to this clonotype: Lacking the conserved final phenylalanine or tryptophan, this CDR3 likely reflects a read error. The gene calls are TRBV6-6 and TRBJ2-7, with a tentative D call TRBD2 (7 bases). Deletions cut 4 bases from V and 2 bases from J, with 21 bases between. From germline, CDR1 is MNHNY and CDR2 SVGAGI (reference sequence). The length of the CDR3 is 17 residues. The CDR3 spells CASSCPSGASGAYEQYI. CDR3 bases: TGTGCCAGCAGTTGCCCCTCAGGGGCTAGCGGAGCCTACGAGCAGTACATC.

In its sample, this clonotype was seen many times. This sequence joins TRBV20-1 and TRBJ2-7, with 8 bases that match TRBD2. The CDR3 spans 14 residues. Germline lookup yields CDR1 DFQATT and CDR2 SNEGSKA (reference sequence). Losses at the gene ends were 5 bases for V and 4 bases for J; bases not matched to a gene: 10. CDR3 residues: CSAPSPTSVYEQYF. The CDR3, as DNA: TGCAGTGCTCCTTCGCCGACTAGCGTATACGAGCAGTACTTC.

As regards this clonotype: A read error may explain this, as a much larger clone is one base away. The CDR3 region has the DNA TGTGCCAGCAGGATTTTGAACACTGAAGCTATCTTT. Protein product: CASRILNTEAIF. The chain carries TRBV28 and TRBJ1-1; no clear D. The CDR3 consists of 12 residues. The germline gives CDR1 MDHEN, CDR2 SYDVKM.

This clonotype has a count of ten or more. The chain carries TRBV24-1 and TRBJ2-1; possible D gene TRBD2, 5 bases. The ends were cut back, 9 bases at V and 0 bases at J, with 8 bases in the middle. Germline V gene data show CDR1 as KGHDR and CDR2 as SFDVKD. The CDR3 is 13 amino acids. As DNA, the CDR3 is TGTGCCACCGGCGAGGGCTCCTACAATGAGCAGTTCTTC. It encodes CATGEGSYNEQFF.

About this clonotype itself: No conserved phenylalanine or tryptophan is present at the end of the CDR3, so a read error is the likely explanation. This chain connects TRBV13 to TRBJ2-1; no definite D call. The CDR3 has 17 amino acids. The V and J ends lost 2 bases and 6 bases respectively, with 20 bases between them. Looked up from germline, CDR1 is PRHDT and CDR2 is FYEKMQ (reference sequence). DNA for the CDR3: TGTGCCAGCAGCTTAAGAACAGCAAAAAAACAACCCAATGAGCAGTTCTTA. Translating gives CASSLRTAKKQPNEQFL.

Comments on this clonotype: A read error is possible here, since a much larger clone lies one base away. The rearrangement joins TRBV20-1 to TRBJ1-2, with D unclear. This CDR3 spans 14 amino acids. Looked up from germline, CDR1 is DFQATT and CDR2 is SNEGSKA (reference sequence). The DNA for the CDR3 is TGCAGTGCTAGTTCCGAGGAATTCTCCTATGGCTACGCCTTC. It specifies CSASSEEFSYGYAF.

This clonotype was observed a few times. The junction shows a germline mismatch at one end, possibly a read error. V and J are TRBV20-1 and TRBJ2-3; 7 bases map to TRBD2. CDR3 size: 15 residues. CDR1 is DFQATT and CDR2 is SNEGSKA in the germline V gene (reference sequence). In nucleotides, the CDR3 is TGCAGTGCTAGATTCTACCAGACTAGCACAGGTACGCAGTATTTT. This gives the protein CSARFYQTSTGTQYF.

The rearrangement joins TRBV11-2 to TRBJ2-1; D perhaps matches TRBD2 (6 bases). Between the trimmed V and J ends, which lost 5 bases and 1 base, there was a span of 9 bases. CDR1 and CDR2 from the germline V gene are SGHAT and FQNNGV. This CDR3 has 14 residues. The CDR3 loop reads CASSPLASYNEQFF. DNA of the CDR3: TGTGCCAGCAGCCCCCTAGCGTCCTACAATGAGCAGTTCTTC. The full variable domain, completed using reference TRBV11-2 and TRBJ2-1, is EAGVAQSPRYKIIEKRQSVAFWCNPISGHATLYWYQQILGQGPKLLIQFQNNGVVDDSQLPKDRFSAERLKGVDSTLKIQPAKLEDSAVYLCASSPLASYNEQFFGPGTRLTVL.

The count of this clonotype is one. The V and J genes are TRBV5-5 and TRBJ2-7, with 8 bases that match TRBD1. The CDR3 consists of 14 residues. CDR1 is SGHKS and CDR2 is YYEKEE in the germline V gene (reference sequence). For the CDR3, the DNA is TGTGCCAGCGGCTTGGGGACAGGATTCTACGAGCAGTACGTC. Its translation: CASGLGTGFYEQYV.

This clonotype appeared a single time. Lacking the conserved final phenylalanine or tryptophan, this CDR3 likely reflects a read error. This sequence joins TRBV7-3 and TRBJ2-3; 10 bases match TRBD2. The CDR3 covers 15 residues. V lost 5 bases to trimming and J lost 1 base; unmatched junction nucleotides: 3. Germline V lookup: CDR1 SGHTA, CDR2 FQGTGA. As DNA, the CDR3 is TGTGCCAGCAGCCTCGGGACTAGCGGCACAGATACGCAGTATCTT. It is translated as CASSLGTSGTDTQYL.

At least ten counts were recorded for this clonotype. The genes are TRBV6-1 and TRBJ2-5; D uncertain. The CDR3 is made up of 11 amino acids. Germline V CDR1 and CDR2: MNHNS, SASEGT. V gave up 8 bases and J gave up 3 bases, with 7 bases separating them. This chain's CDR3 is CASALEETQYF. In DNA, the CDR3 is TGTGCCAGCGCCCTGGAAGAGACCCAGTACTTC.

By frequency in the sample, this clonotype is hyperexpanded. The V and J genes are TRBV4-1 and TRBJ2-7; D remains ambiguous. Trimming took off 4 bases at V and 0 bases at J, with 10 bases between the two ends. Germline V CDR1 and CDR2: MGHRA, YSYEKL. The CDR3 length is 14 residues. The CDR3 region is CASSLAESSYEQYF. CDR3 DNA sequence: TGCGCCAGCAGCCTGGCGGAGAGCTCCTACGAGCAGTACTTC.

The chain is built from TRBV20-1 and TRBJ2-7, with a tentative D call TRBD1 (6 bases). Trimming took 7 bases from V and 2 from J, leaving 15 bases between them. CDR1 is DFQATT and CDR2 is SNEGSKA in the germline V gene (reference sequence). The length of the CDR3 is 13 residues. CDR3: CSVPLGQPYEQYV. CDR3 bases: TGCAGTGTCCCCTTGGGACAACCCTACGAGCAGTACGTC.

As DNA, the CDR3 is TGTGCCAGCAGCCCCGCGACAGGGGGCCACAATGAGCAGTTCTTC. Encoded protein: CASSPATGGHNEQFF. The gene calls are TRBV12-3 or TRBV12-4 and TRBJ2-1, with TRBD1 matching over 10 bases. CDR3 length: 15 residues. V trimming: 6 bases; J trimming: 5 bases; junction bases outside the gene matches: 7.

Worth noting for this clonotype: It is likely a read error, because the conserved phenylalanine at the end of the CDR3 is missing. The V and J genes are TRBV7-8 and TRBJ1-2; the D gene is possibly TRBD1 (5 bases). Germline CDR1 and CDR2: SGHVS and FQNEAQ. This CDR3 has 13 amino acids. Trimming left V 5 bases short and J 3 bases short, with 10 bases between. DNA of the CDR3: TGTGCCAGCAGCCCCCGGGGGGACTATGGCTACACCATC. It is translated as CASSPRGDYGYTI.